This T cell receptor beta chain stems from a study of blood T cell repertoires in COVID-19 (dated by TCRdb to the early 2020s). With respect to the entire study: Collaborator samples came from the United States, Italy and Spain and covered acute and convalescent phases of COVID-19. The dataset comprised deeply sampled blood TCRbeta repertoires from subjects exposed to, actively infected with, or recovered from COVID-19. HLA class I and class II types, where available, came from metadata supplied by the sample provider rather than from assay-based typing. The samples were drawn from two sources: the first 160 participants of the ongoing ImmuneRACE study, and 1,254 subjects contributed by 6 global collaborators. The prospective study material was composed of cDNA or gDNA derived from T cells, B-cell-depleted T cells, or PBMCs. A de-identified subject ID, COVID-19 status, age in years and sex were almost always included in the sample metadata. A freely available public database, intended as a resource for researchers studying the immune response to SARS-CoV-2, is where the repertoires were released. Results the study describes overall, beyond this receptor: How much clinical and demographic metadata was included differed by source and by participant, and the metadata was provided uncurated.

With respect to this clone: What antigen it recognizes has not been identified. No base quality values were provided; no much bigger clone lies one nucleotide off.

The immunoSEQ Assay, a bias-controlled multiplex PCR, was used to amplify TCRbeta CDR3 regions from genomic DNA. Under the source paper's analysis protocol: The number of nucleated cells in each sample was estimated from the amplification of reference gene primers within the assay. Sequence reads were collapsed and filtered to measure the absolute abundance of every unique TCRbeta CDR3 rearrangement. Productive Simpson clonality was computed per sample as the square root of Simpson's diversity index over productive rearrangements. Entries here come from immuneACCESS through TCRdb and include only in-frame sequences with V and J called. Some clones fail to appear in such tables; in the studies checked, an unresolved V gene covers under half of the shortfall, and the cause of the remainder is unknown. For V, J and clone size, that table is used; D and trimming come from the DNA. The sample includes fewer than 100,000 clones, with around 88% observed a single time. The ten most abundant clones make up about 7.7% of the sample.

Whole blood was collected in K2EDTA tubes by collaborating institutions according to the institutions' own protocols. For TCRbeta analysis, collaborators shipped samples as frozen whole blood, isolated PBMCs, or DNA extracted from either of those sample types. This TCR was sampled from a man in his fifties or sixties with acute or convalescent COVID-19. The sample taken for sequencing was peripheral blood.

The CDR3 here reads CAWSRGGELNEQFF. The DNA sequence is TGTGCCTGGAGTAGGGGGGGGGAGTTGAATGAGCAGTTCTTC. The rearranged segments are TRBV30 and TRBJ2-1, with a tentative D gene TRBD2 over 7 matching bases. The CDR3 covers 14 residues, taking in both the cysteine and the phenylalanine. The kept DNA is CDR3 alone, 42 bases in frame from the first base. V is pared back by 2 bases and J by 7 bases, with 15 bases lying between the germline termini. The germline V gene encodes CDR1 GTSNPN and CDR2 SVGIG (reference sequence).